This T cell receptor (beta chain) was recorded in a study of PD-1 blockade in mismatch repair-deficient tumors. All patients were mismatch repair deficient, assessed by either PCR or immunohistochemistry. The protocol was immunoSEQ multiplex PCR, while the TCRdb copy is restricted to in-frame clones and leaves out a portion. The sample yields approximately 100,000 clones, 82% seen once. CDR3 size: 13 residues. Germline loops: CDR1 SQVTM, CDR2 ANQGSEA. The specimen comprised peripheral blood, sampled approximately 36 weeks after starting pembrolizumab. The TCR comes from an adult with mismatch repair-deficient cancer. The chain employs TRBV29-1 and TRBJ2-1; 7 bases are a match to TRBD1. The CDR3 DNA reads TGCGGTGTGACAGGGCCGGTCTACAATGAGCAGTTCTTC. It is translated as CGVTGPVYNEQFF.